What follows is one T cell receptor beta chain and its context. Its target is not known. Possible read error: a much larger clone is one base away. These data originate in a study of regulatory T cells in long-lasting Graves disease. In building TCR beta libraries, iRepertoire HTBI primers were used together with Arm-PCR of CDR3 regions. One entry per CDR3 protein, called by TCRdb with MiXCR from the multiplex PCR reads. The table lists about 240,000 distinct CDR3 sequences, 20% to 25% of them singletons, with about 15% in the top ten. Time point defined: newly diagnosed GD, antithyroid drugs for less than 3 months. Following extraction of RNA from PBMCs, that RNA was used to make the TCR library. There are 14 residues in the CDR3. Germline CDR1 is SGHVS and CDR2 is FQNEAQ. Study-wide points: Patients with persistent Graves' had lower TCR diversity than newly diagnosed patients.

Material: peripheral blood mononuclear cells (PBMCs), obtained at new diagnosis, from a patient treated with antithyroid drugs. The chain uses TRBV7-8 and TRBJ2-1; D unresolved. The J call may be faulty, since TRBJ2-5 better matches the DNA end. The receptor was derived from a female donor with Graves disease. Here the CDR3 DNA reads TGTGCCAGCAGCTTAGCTCAATCTCAAGAGATCCAGTACTTC. Amino acid sequence: CASSLAQSQEIQYF.